A single sample gave rise to the 3 T cell receptor beta chains below, sequenced in a study of T cell changes during pregnancy in multiple sclerosis (dated by TCRdb to between 2019 and 2020). Libraries were built with the immunoSEQ multiplex PCR assay. TCRdb's version of the immuneACCESS table is confined to in-frame rearrangements and falls short of the full clone set. An unresolved V gene accounts for under half of the shortfall where checked; the remainder is of unknown origin. In all, the sample holds about 70,000 clones, and about 93% of those were seen once. The top ten clonotypes cover about 0.27% of the sample. Sequencing used CD4+ T cells from peripheral blood mononuclear cells, obtained after pregnancy. The receptor source for this set is a female donor with multiple sclerosis, enrolled in a pregnancy study.

CDR3: CATSREVRRNEQFF. The DNA for the CDR3 is TGTGCCACCAGCAGAGAGGTCAGGCGAAATGAGCAGTTCTTC. The J gene is TRBJ2-1, the V gene TRBV15; D unclear. With 0 bases removed from V and 7 bases from J, the gap between germline ends came to 10 bases. The CDR3 is made up of 14 amino acids. CDR1 LNHNV and CDR2 YYDKDF come from the germline V gene (reference sequence).

The sample holds a few counts of this clone. This sequence joins TRBV10-3 and TRBJ2-7, with 7 bases matching TRBD1. The CDR3 is 12 amino acids. The ends lost 3 bases at V and 10 bases at J; junction bases unmatched: 6. Germline-derived CDR1 and CDR2 are ENHRY and SYGVKD. Here the CDR3 reads CAISDGQVEQYF. The DNA of the CDR3 is TGTGCCATCAGTGACGGACAGGTAGAACAGTACTTC.

J is TRBJ2-7 and V is TRBV7-8; 7 bases fit TRBD1. V shed 5 bases and J 2 bases; nucleotides not matched to a gene: 9. The CDR3 consists of 15 residues. Germline V gene data show CDR1 as SGHVS and CDR2 as FQNEAQ. CDR3 nucleotide sequence: TGTGCCAGCAGCCCCTCCCGGGACAGAACCTACGAGCAGTACTTC. The encoded protein is CASSPSRDRTYEQYF.